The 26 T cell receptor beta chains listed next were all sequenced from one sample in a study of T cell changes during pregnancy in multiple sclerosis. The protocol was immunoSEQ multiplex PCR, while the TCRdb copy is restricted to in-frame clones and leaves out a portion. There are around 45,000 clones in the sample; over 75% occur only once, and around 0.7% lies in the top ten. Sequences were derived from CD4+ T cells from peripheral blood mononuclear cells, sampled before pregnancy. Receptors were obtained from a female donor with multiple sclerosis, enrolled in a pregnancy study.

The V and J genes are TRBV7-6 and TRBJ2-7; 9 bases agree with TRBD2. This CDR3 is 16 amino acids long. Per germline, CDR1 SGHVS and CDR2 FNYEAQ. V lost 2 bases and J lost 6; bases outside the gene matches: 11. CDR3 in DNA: TGTGCCAGCAGCTTACTTGGCGGGGGGGTTGGTAGCGAGCAGTACTTC. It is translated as CASSLLGGGVGSEQYF. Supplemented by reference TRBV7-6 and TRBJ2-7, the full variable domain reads GAGVSQSPRYKVTKRGQDVALRCDPISGHVSLYWYRQALGQGPEFLTYFNYEAQQDKSGLPNDRFSAERPEGSISTLTIQRTEQRDSAMYRCASSLLGGGVGSEQYFGPGTRLTVT.

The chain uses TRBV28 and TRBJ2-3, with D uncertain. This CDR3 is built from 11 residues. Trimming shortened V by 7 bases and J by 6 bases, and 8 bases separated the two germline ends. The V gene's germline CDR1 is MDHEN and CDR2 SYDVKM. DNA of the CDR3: TGTGCCAGCATCCTTGGCGATACGCAGTATTTT. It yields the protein CASILGDTQYF.

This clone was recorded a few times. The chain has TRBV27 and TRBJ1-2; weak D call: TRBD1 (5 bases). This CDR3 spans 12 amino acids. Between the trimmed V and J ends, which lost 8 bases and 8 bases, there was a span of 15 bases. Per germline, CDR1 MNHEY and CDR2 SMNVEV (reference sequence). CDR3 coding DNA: TGTGCCAGCCGACGGGGGGGAAACGGCTACACCTTC. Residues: CASRRGGNGYTF.

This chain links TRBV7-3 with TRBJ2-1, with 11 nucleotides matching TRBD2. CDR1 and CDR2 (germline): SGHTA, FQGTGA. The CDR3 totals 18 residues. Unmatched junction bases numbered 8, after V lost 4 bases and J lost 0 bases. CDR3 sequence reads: CASSSQRLAGSSYNEQFF. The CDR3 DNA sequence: TGTGCCAGCAGCTCCCAGAGACTAGCGGGGAGCTCCTACAATGAGCAGTTCTTC.

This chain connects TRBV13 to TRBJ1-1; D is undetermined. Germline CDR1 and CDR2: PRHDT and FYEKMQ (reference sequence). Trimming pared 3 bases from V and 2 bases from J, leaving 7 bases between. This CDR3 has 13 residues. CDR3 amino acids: CASSLDFNTEAFF. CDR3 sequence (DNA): TGTGCCAGCAGCTTGGACTTTAACACTGAAGCTTTCTTT.

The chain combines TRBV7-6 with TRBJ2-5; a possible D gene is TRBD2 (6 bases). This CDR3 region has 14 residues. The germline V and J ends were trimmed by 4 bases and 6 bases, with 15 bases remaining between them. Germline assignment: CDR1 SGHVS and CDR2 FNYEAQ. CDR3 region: CASSSTGSLKTQYF. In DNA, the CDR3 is TGTGCCAGCAGCTCGACCGGGAGCTTGAAGACCCAGTACTTC.

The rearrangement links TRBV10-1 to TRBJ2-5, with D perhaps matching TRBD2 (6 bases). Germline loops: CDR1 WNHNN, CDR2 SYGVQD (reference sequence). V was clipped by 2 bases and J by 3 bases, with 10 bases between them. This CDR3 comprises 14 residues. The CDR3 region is CASSEAGREETQYF. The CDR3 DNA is TGCGCCAGCAGTGAGGCGGGAAGGGAAGAGACCCAGTACTTC.

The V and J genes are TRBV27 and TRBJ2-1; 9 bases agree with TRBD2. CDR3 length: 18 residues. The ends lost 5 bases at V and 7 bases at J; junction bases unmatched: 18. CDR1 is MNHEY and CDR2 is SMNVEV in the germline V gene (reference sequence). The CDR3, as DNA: TGTGCCAGCAGTCCTCGTCTTCTTAGCGGGAGAGTCGGGAATGAGCAGTTCTTC. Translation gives CASSPRLLSGRVGNEQFF.

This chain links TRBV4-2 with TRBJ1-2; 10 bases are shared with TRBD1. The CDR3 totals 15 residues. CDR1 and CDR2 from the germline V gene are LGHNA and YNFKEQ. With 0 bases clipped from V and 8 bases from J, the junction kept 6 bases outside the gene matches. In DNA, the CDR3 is TGTGCCAGCAGCCAAGAAGGGACAGGGGTGGGAGGCTACACCTTC. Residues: CASSQEGTGVGGYTF.

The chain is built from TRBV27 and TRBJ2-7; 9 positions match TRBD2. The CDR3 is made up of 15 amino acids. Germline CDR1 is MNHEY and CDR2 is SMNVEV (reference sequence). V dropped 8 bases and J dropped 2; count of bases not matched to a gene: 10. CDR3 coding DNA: TGTGCCAGCGCAGACCTAGCGGGATCAGCCTACGAGCAGTACTTC. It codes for CASADLAGSAYEQYF.

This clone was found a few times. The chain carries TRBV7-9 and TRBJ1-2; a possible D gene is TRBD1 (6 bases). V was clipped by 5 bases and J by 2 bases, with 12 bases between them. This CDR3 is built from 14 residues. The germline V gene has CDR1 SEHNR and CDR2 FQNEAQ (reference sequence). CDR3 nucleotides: TGTGCCAGCAGCCCCCGCGGGGGCAACTATGGCTACACCTTC. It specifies CASSPRGGNYGYTF.

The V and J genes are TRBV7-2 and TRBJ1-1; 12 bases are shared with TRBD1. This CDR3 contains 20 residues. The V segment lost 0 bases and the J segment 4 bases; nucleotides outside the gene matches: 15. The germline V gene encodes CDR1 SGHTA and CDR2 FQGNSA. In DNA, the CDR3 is TGTGCCAGCAGCTTAGCCCCTGTGAGGGGACAGGGGGCGGCGGGCACTGAAGCTTTCTTT. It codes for CASSLAPVRGQGAAGTEAFF. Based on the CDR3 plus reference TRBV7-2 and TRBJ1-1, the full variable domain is GAGVSQSPSNKVTEKGKDVELRCDPISGHTALYWYRQSLGQGLEFLIYFQGNSAPDKSGLPSDRFSAERTGGSVSTLTIQRTQQEDSAVYLCASSLAPVRGQGAAGTEAFFGQGTRLTVV.

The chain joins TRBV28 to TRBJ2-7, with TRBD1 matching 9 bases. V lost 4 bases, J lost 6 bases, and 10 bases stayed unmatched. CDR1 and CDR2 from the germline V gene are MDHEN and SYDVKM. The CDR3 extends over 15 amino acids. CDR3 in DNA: TGTGCCAGCAGTTCCACCGGGACAGGGCTGCGCGAGCAGTACTTC. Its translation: CASSSTGTGLREQYF.

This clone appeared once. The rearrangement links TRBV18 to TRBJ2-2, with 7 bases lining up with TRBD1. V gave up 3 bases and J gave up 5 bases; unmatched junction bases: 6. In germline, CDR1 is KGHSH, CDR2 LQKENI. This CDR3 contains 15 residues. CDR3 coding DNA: TGTGCCAGCTCACCTTACAGGGGTAGGACCGGGGAGCTGTTTTTT. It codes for CASSPYRGRTGELFF.

The CDR3 bases are TGTGCCAGCAGCTCGACCTCATCGGGTACCCAGTACTTC. It specifies CASSSTSSGTQYF. V usage is TRBV7-9 and J usage is TRBJ2-5; the D is unclear. The CDR3 consists of 13 residues. Germline CDR1 and CDR2: SEHNR and FQNEAQ (reference sequence). V dropped 4 bases and J dropped 8 bases, with 14 bases sitting between them.

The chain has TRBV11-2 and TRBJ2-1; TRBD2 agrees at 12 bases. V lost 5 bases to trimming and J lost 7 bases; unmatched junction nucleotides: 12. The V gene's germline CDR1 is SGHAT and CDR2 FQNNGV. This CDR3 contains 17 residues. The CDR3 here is CASSRHLSSGGGNEQFF. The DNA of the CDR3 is TGTGCCAGCAGCCGACACTTATCTAGCGGGGGGGGAAATGAGCAGTTCTTC. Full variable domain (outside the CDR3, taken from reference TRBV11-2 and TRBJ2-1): EAGVAQSPRYKIIEKRQSVAFWCNPISGHATLYWYQQILGQGPKLLIQFQNNGVVDDSQLPKDRFSAERLKGVDSTLKIQPAKLEDSAVYLCASSRHLSSGGGNEQFFGPGTRLTVL.

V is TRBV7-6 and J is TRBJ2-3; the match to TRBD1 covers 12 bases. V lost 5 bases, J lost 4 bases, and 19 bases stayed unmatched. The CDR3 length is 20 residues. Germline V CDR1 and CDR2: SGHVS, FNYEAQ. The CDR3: CASSRTGQGASQTISDTQYF. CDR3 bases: TGTGCCAGCAGCCGTACGGGACAGGGGGCGTCGCAAACAATCTCAGATACGCAGTATTTT.

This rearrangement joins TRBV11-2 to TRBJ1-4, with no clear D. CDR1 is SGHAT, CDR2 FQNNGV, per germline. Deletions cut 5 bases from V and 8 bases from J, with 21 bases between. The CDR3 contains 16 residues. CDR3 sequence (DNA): TGTGCCAGCAGCCGCGACGGGCGGCAAGGAGGGGAAAAACTGTTTTTT. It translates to CASSRDGRQGGEKLFF.

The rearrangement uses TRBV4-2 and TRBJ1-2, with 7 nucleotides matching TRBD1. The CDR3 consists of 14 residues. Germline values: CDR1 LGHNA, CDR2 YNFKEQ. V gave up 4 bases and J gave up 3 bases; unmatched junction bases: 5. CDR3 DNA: TGTGCCAGCAGCCCCGCCCAGGGGGACTATGGCTACACCTTC. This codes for CASSPAQGDYGYTF.

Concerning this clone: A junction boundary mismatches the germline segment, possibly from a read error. CDR3 nucleotides: TGTGCCAGCAGTGAAGCGTCCGGGACATCGATCTTC. It translates to CASSEASGTSIF. The chain recombines TRBV6-1 with TRBJ2-1; tentative D call: TRBD1 (6 bases). The length of the CDR3 is 12 residues. Germline loops: CDR1 MNHNS, CDR2 SASEGT.

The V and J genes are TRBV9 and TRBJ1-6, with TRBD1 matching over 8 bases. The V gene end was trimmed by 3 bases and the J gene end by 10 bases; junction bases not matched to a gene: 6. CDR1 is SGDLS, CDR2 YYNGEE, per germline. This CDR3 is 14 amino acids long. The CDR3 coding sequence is TGTGCCAGCAGCGAAGGACAGGGTAGGTCACCCCTCCACTTT. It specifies CASSEGQGRSPLHF.

CDR3 loop: CASSLQTANTEAFF. CDR3 sequence (DNA): TGTGCCAGCAGCCTACAGACGGCGAACACTGAAGCTTTCTTT. The chain combines TRBV5-5 with TRBJ1-1; D gene unclear. The germline CDR1 and CDR2 sequences are SGHKS and YYEKEE (reference sequence). Trimming pared 4 bases from V and 1 base from J, leaving 11 bases between. This CDR3 region has 14 residues.

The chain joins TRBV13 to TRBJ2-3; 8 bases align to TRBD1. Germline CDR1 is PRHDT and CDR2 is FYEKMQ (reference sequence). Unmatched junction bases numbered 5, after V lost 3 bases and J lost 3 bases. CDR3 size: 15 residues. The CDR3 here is CASSLVGQGTDTQYF. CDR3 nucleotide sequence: TGTGCCAGCAGCTTGGTAGGACAGGGAACAGATACGCAGTATTTT.

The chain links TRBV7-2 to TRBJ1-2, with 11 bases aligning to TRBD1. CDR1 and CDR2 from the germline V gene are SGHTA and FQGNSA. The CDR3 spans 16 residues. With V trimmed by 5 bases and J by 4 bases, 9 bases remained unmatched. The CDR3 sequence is CASSKDRGLSGYGYTF. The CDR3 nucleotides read TGTGCCAGCAGCAAGGACAGGGGGCTCTCGGGCTATGGCTACACCTTC.

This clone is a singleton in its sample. CDR3 nucleotide sequence: TGTGCCAGCAGGGGTTTAGGGACTAGCGGGTACGAGCAGTACTTC. Translation gives CASRGLGTSGYEQYF. The chain combines TRBV6-4 with TRBJ2-7, with TRBD2 matching over 12 bases. Trimming at V came to 6 bases and at J to 4 bases, leaving 7 bases not matched to a gene. The length of the CDR3 is 15 residues. CDR1 is MRHNA, CDR2 SNTAGT, per germline.

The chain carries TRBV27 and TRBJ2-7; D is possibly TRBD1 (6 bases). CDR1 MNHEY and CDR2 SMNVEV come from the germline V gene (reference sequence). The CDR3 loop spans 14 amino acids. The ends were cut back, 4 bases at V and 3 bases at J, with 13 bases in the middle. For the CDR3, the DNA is TGTGCCAGCAGTTCATATGGACAGAGCTACGAGCAGTACTTC. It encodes CASSSYGQSYEQYF.